These T cell receptor beta chains were read from a single sample in a study of radiation and T cells in renal cell carcinoma. Clones were read by immunoSEQ multiplex PCR, and TCRdb kept only the in-frame ones, dropping some. The sample includes 85,000 to 100,000 clones, 75% to 90% of them seen just once. This specimen was blood, taken from a patient whose treatment included radiotherapy and nephrectomy. These receptors all stem from a man aged 50-59 years with renal cell carcinoma. Both conserved end residues are part of each CDR3. Fields, in order: J gene, D gene, V gene, clone size, CDR3 DNA, CDR3 protein. A D gene is named only where the DNA matches it firmly. For some rows the clone size is stated as once, few or many, or as a class when expanded; others skip it.

J gene: TRBJ2-2
D gene: NA
V gene: TRBV11-2
clone size: NA
CDR3 DNA: TGTGCCAGCAGTGGACTCCCTCGGCCCACCGGGGAGCTGTTTTTT
CDR3 protein: CASSGLPRPTGELFF

J gene: TRBJ2-5
D gene: NA
V gene: TRBV5-1
clone size: NA
CDR3 DNA: TGCGCCAGCAGCACCCTGGGGGGTTTTGATGGAGAGACCCAGTACTTC
CDR3 protein: CASSTLGGFDGETQYF

J gene: TRBJ1-1
D gene: NA
V gene: TRBV7-9
clone size: NA
CDR3 DNA: TGTGCCAGCAGTCAAACGACGGGGCAGGTGAACACTGAAGCTTTCTTT
CDR3 protein: CASSQTTGQVNTEAFF

J gene: TRBJ2-6
D gene: TRBD2
V gene: TRBV2
clone size: NA
CDR3 DNA: TGTGCCAGCAGAGCGACTAGCGCGTACTCTGGGGCCAACGTCCTGACTTTC
CDR3 protein: CASRATSAYSGANVLTF

J gene: TRBJ1-4
D gene: NA
V gene: TRBV9
clone size: NA
CDR3 DNA: TGTGCCAGCAGCGGTGGGCGGGGGCGGACTAATGAAAAACTGTTTTTT
CDR3 protein: CASSGGRGRTNEKLFF

J gene: TRBJ2-1
D gene: NA
V gene: TRBV19
clone size: few
CDR3 DNA: TGTGCCAGTAGTAAGACACCTTACAATGAGCAGTTCTTC
CDR3 protein: CASSKTPYNEQFF

J gene: TRBJ1-3
D gene: NA
V gene: TRBV19
clone size: NA
CDR3 DNA: TGTGCCAGTAGCTCTCAACTTGGAGTCTCTGGAAACACCATATATTTT
CDR3 protein: CASSSQLGVSGNTIYF

J gene: TRBJ2-5
D gene: TRBD2
V gene: TRBV13
clone size: NA
CDR3 DNA: TGTGCCAGCAGCACCGGGACTAGCGGGAGCCGAGAGACCCAGTACTTC
CDR3 protein: CASSTGTSGSRETQYF

J gene: TRBJ1-5
D gene: NA
V gene: TRBV2
clone size: NA
CDR3 DNA: TGTGCCAGCAGTGGATCGGGAGAGAATCAGCCCCAGCATTTT
CDR3 protein: CASSGSGENQPQHF

J gene: TRBJ2-7
D gene: NA
V gene: TRBV11-2
clone size: NA
CDR3 DNA: TGTGCCAGCAGCTTAGCATCGGGGGCCTACGAGCAGTACTTC
CDR3 protein: CASSLASGAYEQYF

J gene: TRBJ2-1
D gene: TRBD1
V gene: TRBV9
clone size: NA
CDR3 DNA: TGTGCCAGCAGCGTAGAGGGACAGACTTCGGATGAGCAGTTCTTC
CDR3 protein: CASSVEGQTSDEQFF